The clone carrying this T cell receptor beta chain was counted ten times or more. These data originate in a study of T cells in Graves' hyperthyroidism and ophthalmopathy. The CDR3 regions of TCR beta were amplified from RNA transcripts. The primer set for the first-round RT-PCR of the TCR CDR3 was HTBI. TCRdb called the multiplex PCR reads again in MiXCR, with one record for every CDR3 protein. The sample carries roughly 570,000 distinct CDR3 sequences, roughly 50% recorded once. Germline V lookup: CDR1 SGHRS, CDR2 YFSETQ. The CDR3 consists of 16 residues. With V trimmed by 0 bases and J by 6 bases, 4 bases remained unmatched.

The specimen sequenced was peripheral blood or thyroid tissue (not recorded which). The TCR comes from an adult woman with Graves' disease, either hyperthyroidism or ophthalmopathy (not recorded which). The chain is built from TRBV5-1 and TRBJ2-2, with 11 bases that match TRBD1. The CDR3 bases are TGCGCCAGCAGCTTGGCAGGGACAGGGGGTCCCGGGGAGCTGTTTTTT. It yields the protein CASSLAGTGGPGELFF.